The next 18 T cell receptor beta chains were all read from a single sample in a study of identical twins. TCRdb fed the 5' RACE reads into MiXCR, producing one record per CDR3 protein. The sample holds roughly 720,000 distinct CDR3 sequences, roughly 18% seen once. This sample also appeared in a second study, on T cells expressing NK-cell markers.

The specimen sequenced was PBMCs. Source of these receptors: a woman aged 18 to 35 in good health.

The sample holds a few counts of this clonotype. This CDR3 is CASSQGALKKDTQYF. As DNA, the CDR3 is TGCGCCAGCAGCCAGGGGGCGCTAAAGAAAGATACGCAGTATTTT. J is TRBJ2-3 and V is TRBV5-1, with 8 nucleotides matching TRBD1. Germline V gene sequence: CDR1 SGHRS, CDR2 YFSETQ. The V and J ends lost 4 bases and 5 bases, in that order; junction bases with no gene match: 9. This CDR3 region has 15 residues.

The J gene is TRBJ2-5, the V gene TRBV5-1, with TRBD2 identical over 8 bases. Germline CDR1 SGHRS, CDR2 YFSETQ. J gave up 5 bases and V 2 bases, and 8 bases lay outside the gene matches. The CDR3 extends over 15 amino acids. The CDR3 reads CASSLAGVRGETQYF. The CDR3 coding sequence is TGCGCCAGCAGCTTAGCGGGGGTCCGGGGGGAGACCCAGTACTTC.

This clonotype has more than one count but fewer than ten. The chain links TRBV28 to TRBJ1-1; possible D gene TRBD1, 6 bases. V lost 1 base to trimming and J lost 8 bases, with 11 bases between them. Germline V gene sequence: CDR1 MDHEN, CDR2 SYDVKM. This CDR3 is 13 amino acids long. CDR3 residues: CASSLYGGPEAFF. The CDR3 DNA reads TGTGCCAGCAGTTTATACGGGGGGCCGGAAGCTTTCTTT. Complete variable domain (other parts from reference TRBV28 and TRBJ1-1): DVKVTQSSRYLVKRTGEKVFLECVQDMDHENMFWYRQDPGLGLRLIYFSYDVKMKEKGDIPEGYSVSREKKERFSLILESASTNQTSMYLCASSLYGGPEAFFGQGTRLTVV.

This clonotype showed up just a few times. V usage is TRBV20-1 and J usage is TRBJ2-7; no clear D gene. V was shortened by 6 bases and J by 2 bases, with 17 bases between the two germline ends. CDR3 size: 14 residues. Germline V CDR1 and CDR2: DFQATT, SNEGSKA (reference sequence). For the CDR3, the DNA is TGCAGTGCAAAGTCGCCACAGCCTACCTACGAGCAGTACTTC. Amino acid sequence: CSAKSPQPTYEQYF.

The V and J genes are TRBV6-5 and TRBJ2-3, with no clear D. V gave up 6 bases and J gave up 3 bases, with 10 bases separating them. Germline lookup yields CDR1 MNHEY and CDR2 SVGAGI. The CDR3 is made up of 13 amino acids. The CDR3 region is CASSYDQTDTQYF. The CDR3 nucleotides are TGTGCCAGCAGCTACGACCAGACAGATACGCAGTATTTT.

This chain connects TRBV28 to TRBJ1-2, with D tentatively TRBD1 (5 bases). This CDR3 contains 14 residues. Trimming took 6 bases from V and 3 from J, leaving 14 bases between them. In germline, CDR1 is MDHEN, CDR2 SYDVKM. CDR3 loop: CASSSPAGHYGYTF. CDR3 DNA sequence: TGTGCCAGCAGCTCTCCCGCAGGGCACTATGGCTACACCTTC.

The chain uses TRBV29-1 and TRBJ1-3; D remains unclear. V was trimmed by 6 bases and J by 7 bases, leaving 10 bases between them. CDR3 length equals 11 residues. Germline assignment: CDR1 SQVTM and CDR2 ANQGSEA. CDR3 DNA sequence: TGCAGCGTGATTACGGGGAACACCATATATTTT. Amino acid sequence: CSVITGNTIYF.

As DNA, the CDR3 is TGTGCCAGCACCAGTCTAGCGGGAGGGCCTTACGAGCAGTACTTC. Its protein is CASTSLAGGPYEQYF. This chain uses TRBV28 with TRBJ2-7; 12 nucleotides agree with TRBD2. Trimming removed 7 bases from V and 4 bases from J; junction bases left unmatched: 8. CDR1 and CDR2 (germline): MDHEN, SYDVKM. This CDR3 has 15 amino acids.

CDR3 amino acids: CASALIGEPKNIQYF. The CDR3 DNA follows: TGTGCCAGCGCCCTAATTGGGGAACCCAAAAACATTCAGTACTTC. The chain combines TRBV27 with TRBJ2-4; D gene ambiguous. The CDR3 is 15 residues long. CDR1 is MNHEY, CDR2 SMNVEV, per germline (reference sequence). The germline V and J ends were trimmed by 8 bases and 2 bases, with 16 bases remaining between them.

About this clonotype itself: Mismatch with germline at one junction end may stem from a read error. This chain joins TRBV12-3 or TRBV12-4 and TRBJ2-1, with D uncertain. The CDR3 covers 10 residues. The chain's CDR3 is CAGSVSEQFF. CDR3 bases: TGTGCCGGCAGCGTGAGTGAGCAGTTCTTC.

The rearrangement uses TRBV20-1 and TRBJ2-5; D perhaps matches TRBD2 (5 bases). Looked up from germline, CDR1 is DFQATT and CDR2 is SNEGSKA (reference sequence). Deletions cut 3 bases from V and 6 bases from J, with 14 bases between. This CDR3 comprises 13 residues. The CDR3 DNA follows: TGCAGTGCTAGTTCCGACGGAGGAAAGACCCAGTACTTC. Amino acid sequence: CSASSDGGKTQYF.

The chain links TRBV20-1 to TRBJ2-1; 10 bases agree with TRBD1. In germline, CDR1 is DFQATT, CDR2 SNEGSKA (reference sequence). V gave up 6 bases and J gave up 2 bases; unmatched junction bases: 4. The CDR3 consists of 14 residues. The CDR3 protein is CSAADRGAYNEQFF. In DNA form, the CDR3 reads TGCAGTGCCGCGGACAGGGGGGCCTACAATGAGCAGTTCTTC.

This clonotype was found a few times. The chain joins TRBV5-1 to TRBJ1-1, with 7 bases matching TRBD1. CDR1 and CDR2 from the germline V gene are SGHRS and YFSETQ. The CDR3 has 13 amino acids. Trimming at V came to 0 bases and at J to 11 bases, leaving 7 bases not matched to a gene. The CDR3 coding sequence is TGCGCCAGCAGCTTGGAAGGCGAGGGGGCGGCTTTCTTT. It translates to CASSLEGEGAAFF. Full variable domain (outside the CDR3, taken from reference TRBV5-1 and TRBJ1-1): KAGVTQTPRYLIKTRGQQVTLSCSPISGHRSVSWYQQTPGQGLQFLFEYFSETQRNKGNFPGRFSGRQFSNSRSEMNVSTLELGDSALYLCASSLEGEGAAFFGQGTRLTVV.

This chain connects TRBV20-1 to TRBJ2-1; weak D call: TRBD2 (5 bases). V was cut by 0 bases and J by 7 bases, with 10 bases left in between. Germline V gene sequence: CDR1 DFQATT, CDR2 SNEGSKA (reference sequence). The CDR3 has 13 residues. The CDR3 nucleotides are TGCAGTGCTAGAGATGGACTCGGGAATGAGCAGTTCTTC. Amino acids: CSARDGLGNEQFF.

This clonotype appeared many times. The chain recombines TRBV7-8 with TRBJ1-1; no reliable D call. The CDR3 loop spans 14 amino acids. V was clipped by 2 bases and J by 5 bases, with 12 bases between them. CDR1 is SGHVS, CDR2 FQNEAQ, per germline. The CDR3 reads CASSLQPTRTEAFF. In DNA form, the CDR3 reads TGTGCCAGCAGCTTACAGCCGACGCGGACTGAAGCTTTCTTT.

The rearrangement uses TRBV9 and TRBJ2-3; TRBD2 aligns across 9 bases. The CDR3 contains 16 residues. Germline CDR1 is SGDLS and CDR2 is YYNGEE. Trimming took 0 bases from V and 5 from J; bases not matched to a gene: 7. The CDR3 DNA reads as TGTGCCAGCAGCGTAGCTGGCGGGAGGGCTGAAGATACGCAGTATTTT. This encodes CASSVAGGRAEDTQYF.

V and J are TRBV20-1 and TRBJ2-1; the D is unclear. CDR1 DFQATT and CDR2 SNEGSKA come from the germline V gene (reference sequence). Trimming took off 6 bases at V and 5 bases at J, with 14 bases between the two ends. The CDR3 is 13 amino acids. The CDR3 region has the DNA TGCAGTGCACGCCTGAACAGAAACAATGAGCAGTTCTTC. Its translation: CSARLNRNNEQFF.

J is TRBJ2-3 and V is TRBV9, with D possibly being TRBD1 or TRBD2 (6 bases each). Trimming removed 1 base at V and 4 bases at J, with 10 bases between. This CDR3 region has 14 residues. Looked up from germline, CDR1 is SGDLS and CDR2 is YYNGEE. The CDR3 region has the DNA TGTGCCAGCAGCGTAAGGGGGGATGCAGATACGCAGTATTTT. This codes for CASSVRGDADTQYF.